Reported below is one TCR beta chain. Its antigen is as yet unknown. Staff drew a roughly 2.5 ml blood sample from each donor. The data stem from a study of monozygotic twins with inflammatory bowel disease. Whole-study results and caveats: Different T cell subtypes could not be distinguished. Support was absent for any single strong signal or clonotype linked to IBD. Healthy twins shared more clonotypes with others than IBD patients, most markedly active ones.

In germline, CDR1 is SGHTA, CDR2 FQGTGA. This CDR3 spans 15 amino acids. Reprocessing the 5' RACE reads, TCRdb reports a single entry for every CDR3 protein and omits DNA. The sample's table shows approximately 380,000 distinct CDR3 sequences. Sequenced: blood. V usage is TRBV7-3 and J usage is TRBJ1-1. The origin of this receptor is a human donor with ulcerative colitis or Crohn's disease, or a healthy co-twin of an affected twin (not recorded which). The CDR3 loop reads CASSEGGVGNTEAFF.